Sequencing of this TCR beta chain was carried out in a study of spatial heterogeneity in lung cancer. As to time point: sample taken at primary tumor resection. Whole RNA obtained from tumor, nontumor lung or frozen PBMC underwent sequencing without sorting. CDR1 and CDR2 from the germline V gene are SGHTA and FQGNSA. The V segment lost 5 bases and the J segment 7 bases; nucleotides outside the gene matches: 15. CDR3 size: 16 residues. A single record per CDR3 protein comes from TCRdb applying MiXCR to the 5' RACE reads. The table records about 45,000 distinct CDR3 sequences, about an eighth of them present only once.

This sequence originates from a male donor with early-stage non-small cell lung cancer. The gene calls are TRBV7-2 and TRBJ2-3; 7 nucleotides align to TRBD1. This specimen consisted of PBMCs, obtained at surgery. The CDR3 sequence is CASSPGTALTRHTQYF. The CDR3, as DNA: TGTGCCAGCAGCCCGGGGACAGCCCTCACCCGACATACGCAGTATTTT.